This T cell receptor (beta chain) appears in the sequencing data of a study of regulatory T cells in long-lasting Graves disease. Study outcomes and limitations: With a small sample size, accuracy may have been reduced.

Time point in this sample: newly diagnosed GD, antithyroid drugs for less than 3 months. From PBMCs, RNA was extracted and then used to make the TCR library. The germline V and J ends were trimmed by 4 bases and 3 bases, with 10 bases remaining between them. CDR3 length: 13 residues. The germline V gene has CDR1 SGHRS and CDR2 YFSETQ. This clonotype occurred many times. Its antigen is undetermined. Arm-PCR of CDR3 regions and iRepertoire HTBI primers were used to build TCR beta libraries. TCRdb reprocessed the multiplex PCR reads with MiXCR, giving one entry per CDR3 protein. This table has approximately 400,000 distinct CDR3 sequences, about 12% appearing once. Separately, the same data were catalogued under a study of T cells in Graves' hyperthyroidism and ophthalmopathy.

This specimen was peripheral blood mononuclear cells (PBMCs), taken at new diagnosis, from a patient treated with antithyroid drugs. This clonotype was sampled from a woman in her late teens or twenties with Graves disease. J is TRBJ2-5 and V is TRBV5-1, with no clear D. The CDR3 loop is CASSTGDEETQYF. The CDR3, as DNA: TGCGCCAGCAGCACGGGTGATGAAGAGACCCAGTACTTC. The complete variable domain, with remaining parts taken from reference TRBV5-1 and TRBJ2-5, reads KAGVTQTPRYLIKTRGQQVTLSCSPISGHRSVSWYQQTPGQGLQFLFEYFSETQRNKGNFPGRFSGRQFSNSRSEMNVSTLELGDSALYLCASSTGDEETQYFGPGTRLLVL.